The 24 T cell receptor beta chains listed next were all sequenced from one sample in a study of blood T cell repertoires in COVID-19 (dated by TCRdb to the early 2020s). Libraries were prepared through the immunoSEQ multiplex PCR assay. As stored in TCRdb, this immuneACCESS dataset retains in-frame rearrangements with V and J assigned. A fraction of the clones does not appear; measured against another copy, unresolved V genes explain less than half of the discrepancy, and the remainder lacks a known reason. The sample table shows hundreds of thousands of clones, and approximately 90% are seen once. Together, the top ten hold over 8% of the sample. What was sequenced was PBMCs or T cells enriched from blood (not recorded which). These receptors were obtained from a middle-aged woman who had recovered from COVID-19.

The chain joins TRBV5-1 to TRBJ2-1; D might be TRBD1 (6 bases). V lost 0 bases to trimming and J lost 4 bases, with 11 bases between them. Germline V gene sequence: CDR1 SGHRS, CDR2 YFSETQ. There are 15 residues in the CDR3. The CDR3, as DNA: TGCGCCAGCAGCTTGGCCCCAGGGGAGTACAATGAGCAGTTCTTC. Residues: CASSLAPGEYNEQFF.

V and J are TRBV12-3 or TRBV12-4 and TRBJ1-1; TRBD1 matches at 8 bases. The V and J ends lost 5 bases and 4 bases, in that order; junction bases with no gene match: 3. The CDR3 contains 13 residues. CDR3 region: CASSTGQGTEAFF. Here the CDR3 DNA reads TGTGCCAGCAGTACCGGACAGGGCACTGAAGCTTTCTTT.

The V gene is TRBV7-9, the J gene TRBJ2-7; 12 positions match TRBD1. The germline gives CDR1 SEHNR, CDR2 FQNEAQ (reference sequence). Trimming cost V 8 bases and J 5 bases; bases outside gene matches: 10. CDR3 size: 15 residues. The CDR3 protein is CASSVDGTGGHEQYF. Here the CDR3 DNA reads TGTGCCAGCTCCGTCGACGGGACAGGGGGCCACGAGCAGTACTTC.

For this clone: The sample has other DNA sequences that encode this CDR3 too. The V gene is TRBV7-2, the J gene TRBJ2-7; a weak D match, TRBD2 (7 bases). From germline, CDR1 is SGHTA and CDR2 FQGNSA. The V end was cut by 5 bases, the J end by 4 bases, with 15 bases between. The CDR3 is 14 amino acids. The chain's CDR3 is CASSPSRGGYEQYF. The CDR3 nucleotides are TGTGCCAGCAGCCCAAGCAGGGGAGGGTACGAGCAGTACTTC. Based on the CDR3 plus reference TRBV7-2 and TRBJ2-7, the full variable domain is GAGVSQSPSNKVTEKGKDVELRCDPISGHTALYWYRQSLGQGLEFLIYFQGNSAPDKSGLPSDRFSAERTGGSVSTLTIQRTQQEDSAVYLCASSPSRGGYEQYFGPGTRLTVT.

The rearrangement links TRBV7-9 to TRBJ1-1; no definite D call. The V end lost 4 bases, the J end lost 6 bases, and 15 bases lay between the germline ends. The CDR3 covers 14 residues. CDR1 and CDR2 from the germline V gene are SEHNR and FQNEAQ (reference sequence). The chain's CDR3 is CASSSGPGIAEAFF. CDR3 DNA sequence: TGTGCCAGCAGCTCCGGGCCGGGGATCGCTGAAGCTTTCTTT.

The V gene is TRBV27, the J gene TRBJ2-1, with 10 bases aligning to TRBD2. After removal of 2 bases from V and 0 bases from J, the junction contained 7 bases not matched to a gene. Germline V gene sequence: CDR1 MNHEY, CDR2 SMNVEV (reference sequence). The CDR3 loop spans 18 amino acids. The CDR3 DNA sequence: TGTGCCAGCAGTTTAAGGACTAGCGGACTCGGCTCCTACAATGAGCAGTTCTTC. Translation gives CASSLRTSGLGSYNEQFF.

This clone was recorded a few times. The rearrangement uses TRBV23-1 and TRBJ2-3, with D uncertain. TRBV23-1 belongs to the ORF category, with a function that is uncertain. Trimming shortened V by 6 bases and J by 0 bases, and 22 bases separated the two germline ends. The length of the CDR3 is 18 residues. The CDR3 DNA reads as TGCGCCAGCAGCCAAGAGTTGCGAGGATCTAAGAGCACAGATACGCAGTATTTT. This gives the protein CASSQELRGSKSTDTQYF.

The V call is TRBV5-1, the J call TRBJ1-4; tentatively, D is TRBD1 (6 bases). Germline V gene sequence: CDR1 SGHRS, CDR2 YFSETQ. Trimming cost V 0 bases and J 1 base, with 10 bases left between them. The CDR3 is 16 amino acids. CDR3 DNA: TGCGCCAGCAGCTTGGAAGGGGGACGAACTAATGAAAAACTGTTTTTT. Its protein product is CASSLEGGRTNEKLFF. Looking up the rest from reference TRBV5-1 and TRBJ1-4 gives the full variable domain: KAGVTQTPRYLIKTRGQQVTLSCSPISGHRSVSWYQQTPGQGLQFLFEYFSETQRNKGNFPGRFSGRQFSNSRSEMNVSTLELGDSALYLCASSLEGGRTNEKLFFGSGTQLSVL.

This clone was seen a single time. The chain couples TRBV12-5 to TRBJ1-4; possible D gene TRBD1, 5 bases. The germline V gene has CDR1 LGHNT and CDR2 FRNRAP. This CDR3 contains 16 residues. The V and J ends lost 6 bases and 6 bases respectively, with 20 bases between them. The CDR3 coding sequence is TGTGCTAGTGGCCCCGCCGACCAGGGAGGAGATGAAAAACTGTTTTTT. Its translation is CASGPADQGGDEKLFF.

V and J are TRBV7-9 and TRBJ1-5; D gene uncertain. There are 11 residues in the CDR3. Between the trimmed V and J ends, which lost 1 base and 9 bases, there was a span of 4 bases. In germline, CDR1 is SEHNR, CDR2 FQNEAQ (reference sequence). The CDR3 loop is CASSLGGPQHF. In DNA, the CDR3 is TGTGCCAGCAGCTTAGGAGGGCCCCAGCATTTT. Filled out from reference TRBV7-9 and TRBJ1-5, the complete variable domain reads DTGVSQNPRHKITKRGQNVTFRCDPISEHNRLYWYRQTLGQGPEFLTYFQNEAQLEKSRLLSDRFSAERPKGSFSTLEIQRTEQGDSAMYLCASSLGGPQHFGDGTRLSIL.

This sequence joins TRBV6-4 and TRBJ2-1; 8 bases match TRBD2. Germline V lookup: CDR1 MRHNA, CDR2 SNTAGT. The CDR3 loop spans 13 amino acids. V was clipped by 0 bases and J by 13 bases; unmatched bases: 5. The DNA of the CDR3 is TGTGCCAGCAGTGACTCCCGGACTAGCCGTCAGTTCTTC. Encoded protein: CASSDSRTSRQFF.

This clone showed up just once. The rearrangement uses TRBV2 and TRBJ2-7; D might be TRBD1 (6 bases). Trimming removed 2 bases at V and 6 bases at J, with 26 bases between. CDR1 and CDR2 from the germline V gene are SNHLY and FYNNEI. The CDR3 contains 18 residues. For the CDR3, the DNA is TGTGCCAGCAGTGAAACGGACAGATACTTCTCTACGAAGCCCGAGCAGTACTTC. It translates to CASSETDRYFSTKPEQYF. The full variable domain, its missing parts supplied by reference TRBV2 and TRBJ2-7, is EPEVTQTPSHQVTQMGQEVILRCVPISNHLYFYWYRQILGQKVEFLVSFYNNEISEKSEIFDDQFSVERPDGSNFTLKIRSTKLEDSAMYFCASSETDRYFSTKPEQYFGPGTRLTVT.

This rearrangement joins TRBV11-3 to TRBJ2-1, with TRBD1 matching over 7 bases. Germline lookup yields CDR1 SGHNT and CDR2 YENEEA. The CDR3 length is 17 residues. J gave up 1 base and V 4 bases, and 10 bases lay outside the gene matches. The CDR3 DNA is TGTGCCAGCAGCTCCCCAACGATGACAGGGTCCTACAATGAGCAGTTCTTC. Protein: CASSSPTMTGSYNEQFF.

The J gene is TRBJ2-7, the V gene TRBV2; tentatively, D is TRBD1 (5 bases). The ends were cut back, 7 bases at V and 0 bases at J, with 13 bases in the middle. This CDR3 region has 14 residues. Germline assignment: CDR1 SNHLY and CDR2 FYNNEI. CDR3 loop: CASTKGLSSYEQYF. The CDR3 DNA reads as TGTGCCAGCACTAAGGGGCTCAGCTCCTACGAGCAGTACTTC.

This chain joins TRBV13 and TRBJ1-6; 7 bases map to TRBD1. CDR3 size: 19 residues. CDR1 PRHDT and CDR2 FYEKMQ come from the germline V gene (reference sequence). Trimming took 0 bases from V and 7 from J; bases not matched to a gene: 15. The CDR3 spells CASSLGKGQALQGNSPLHF. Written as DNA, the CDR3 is TGTGCCAGCAGCTTAGGCAAAGGACAGGCACTTCAGGGAAATTCACCCCTCCACTTT.

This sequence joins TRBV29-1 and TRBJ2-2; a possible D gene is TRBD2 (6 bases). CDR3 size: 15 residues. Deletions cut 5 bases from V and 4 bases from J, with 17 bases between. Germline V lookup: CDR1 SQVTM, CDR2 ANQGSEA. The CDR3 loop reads CSVPAWGDLTGELFF. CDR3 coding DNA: TGCAGCGTTCCCGCATGGGGGGACCTCACCGGGGAGCTGTTTTTT.

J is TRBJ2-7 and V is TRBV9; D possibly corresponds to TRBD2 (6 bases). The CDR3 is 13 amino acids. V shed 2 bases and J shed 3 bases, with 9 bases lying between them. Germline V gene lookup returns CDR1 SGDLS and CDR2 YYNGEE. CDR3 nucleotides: TGTGCCAGCAGCGTCGAGACTAGCTACGAGCAGTACTTC. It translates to CASSVETSYEQYF. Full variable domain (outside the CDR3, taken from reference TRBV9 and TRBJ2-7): DSGVTQTPKHLITATGQRVTLRCSPRSGDLSVYWYQQSLDQGLQFLIQYYNGEERAKGNILERFSAQQFPDLHSELNLSSLELGDSALYFCASSVETSYEQYFGPGTRLTVT.

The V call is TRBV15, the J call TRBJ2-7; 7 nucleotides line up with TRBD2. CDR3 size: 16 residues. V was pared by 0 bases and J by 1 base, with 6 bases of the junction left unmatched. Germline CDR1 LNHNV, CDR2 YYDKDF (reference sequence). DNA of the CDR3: TGTGCCACCAGCAGAGATACCCAGCGGGGTTCCTACGAGCAGTACTTC. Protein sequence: CATSRDTQRGSYEQYF.

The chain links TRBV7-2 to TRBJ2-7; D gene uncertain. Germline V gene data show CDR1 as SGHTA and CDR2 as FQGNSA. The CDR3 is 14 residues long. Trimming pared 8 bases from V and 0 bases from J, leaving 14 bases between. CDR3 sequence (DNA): TGTGCCAGCCGTACGAGCGAGAGCTCCTACGAGCAGTACTTC. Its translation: CASRTSESSYEQYF.

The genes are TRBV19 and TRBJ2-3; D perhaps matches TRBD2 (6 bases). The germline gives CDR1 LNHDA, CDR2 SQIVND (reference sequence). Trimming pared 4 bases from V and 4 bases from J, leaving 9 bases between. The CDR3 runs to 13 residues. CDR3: CASSRRESDTQYF. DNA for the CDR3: TGTGCCAGTAGTAGACGGGAGTCAGATACGCAGTATTTT.

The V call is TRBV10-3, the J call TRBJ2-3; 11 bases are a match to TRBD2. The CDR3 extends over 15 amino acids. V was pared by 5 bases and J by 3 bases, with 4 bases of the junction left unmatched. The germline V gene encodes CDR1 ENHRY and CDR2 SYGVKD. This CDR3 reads CAISSTSGRTDTQYF. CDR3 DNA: TGTGCCATCAGTTCTACTAGCGGGAGAACAGATACGCAGTATTTT.

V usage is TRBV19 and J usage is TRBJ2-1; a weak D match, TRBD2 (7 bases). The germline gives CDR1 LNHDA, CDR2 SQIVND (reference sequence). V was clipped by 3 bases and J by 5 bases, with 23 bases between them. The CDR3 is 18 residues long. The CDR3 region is CASSMSWSGGGGNNEQFF. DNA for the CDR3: TGTGCCAGTAGTATGTCGTGGTCGGGGGGCGGCGGAAACAATGAGCAGTTCTTC.

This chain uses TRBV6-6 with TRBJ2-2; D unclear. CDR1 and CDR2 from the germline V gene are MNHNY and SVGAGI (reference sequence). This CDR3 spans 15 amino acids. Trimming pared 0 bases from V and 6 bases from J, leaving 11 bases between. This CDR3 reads CASSYSVEKAGELFF. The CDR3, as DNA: TGTGCCAGCAGTTACTCCGTGGAGAAGGCCGGGGAGCTGTTTTTT.

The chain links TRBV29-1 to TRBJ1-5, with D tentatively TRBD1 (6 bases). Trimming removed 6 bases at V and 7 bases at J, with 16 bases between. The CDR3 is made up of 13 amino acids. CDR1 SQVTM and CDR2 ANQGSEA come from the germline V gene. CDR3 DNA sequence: TGCAGCGTGTCAGGGGAGTCGGGCCAGCCCCAGCATTTT. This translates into CSVSGESGQPQHF.